This section outlines one TCR beta chain sequence together with its context. Within the sample, other DNA sequences also encode this same CDR3. No vitiligo treatment was given during the prior three months. These data come from a study of resident and recirculating memory T cells in vitiligo. V was shortened by 2 bases and J by 2 bases, with 7 bases between the two germline ends. The V gene's germline CDR1 is MDHEN and CDR2 SYDVKM. The CDR3 consists of 14 residues. Using immunoSEQ multiplex PCR, the repertoire was profiled, and TCRdb retains in-frame clones only, with some absent. The sample records tens of thousands of clones, about 92% being singletons.

The specimen sequenced was blood. The receptor was isolated from a male donor with vitiligo. The chain carries TRBV28 and TRBJ1-3; weak D call: TRBD1 (5 bases). The CDR3 DNA reads as TGTGCCAGCAGTTTAACGGGGGCTGGAAACACCATATATTTT. This gives the protein CASSLTGAGNTIYF.